The clone carrying this T cell receptor (beta chain) was seen at least ten times. The target antigen is unknown. J gave up 4 bases and V 1 base, and 10 bases lay outside the gene matches. The CDR3 length is 18 residues. Per germline, CDR1 KGHSH and CDR2 LQKENI. This specimen belongs to a study of human T cells and chemical hapten exposure. Overall study findings and caveats: No change in TCRs above 1 in 1000 frequency was produced by DPC sensitization. There were significantly more large CDR3 similarity clusters among expanded TCRs than among controls.

Original methodology: Counting gave a median of around 89,000 TCRs per sample, with values ranging from about 23,224 to 690,600. One entry per CDR3 protein, called by TCRdb with MiXCR from the RACE reads. TCRdb's processing, not the authors', yielded these V and J calls. The data show 62,000 or so distinct CDR3 sequences, with over 9.5% seen just once and 5.2% held by the top ten. Time point meaning: pre-sensitization, week 0. Sample treatment: therapeutic diphenylcyclopropenone sensitization with weekly scalp DPC. The receptor was derived from a woman aged 50 to 60 with alopecia areata. Some clones in this sample may be carry-over from other donors' samples. V usage is TRBV18 and J usage is TRBJ2-3; 11 positions agree with TRBD2. Sequenced material: whole blood, taken in connection with sensitization to the hapten diphenylcyclopropenone (DPC). The chain's CDR3 is CASSPRHTTSGNADTQYF. In DNA, the CDR3 is TGTGCCAGCTCACCACGTCATACGACTAGCGGGAACGCAGATACGCAGTATTTT.